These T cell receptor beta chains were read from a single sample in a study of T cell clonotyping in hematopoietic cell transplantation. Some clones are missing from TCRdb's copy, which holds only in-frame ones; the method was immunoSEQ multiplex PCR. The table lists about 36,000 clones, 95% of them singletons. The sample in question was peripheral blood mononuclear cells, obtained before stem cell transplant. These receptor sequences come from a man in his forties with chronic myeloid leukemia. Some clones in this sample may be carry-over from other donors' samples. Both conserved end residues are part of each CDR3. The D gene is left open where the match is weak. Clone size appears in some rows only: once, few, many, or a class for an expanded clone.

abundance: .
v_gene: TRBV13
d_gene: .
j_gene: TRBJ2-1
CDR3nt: TGTGCCAGCAGCTTAGGTCCTCCAGGGCTAAATGAGCAGTTCTTC
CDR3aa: CASSLGPPGLNEQFF

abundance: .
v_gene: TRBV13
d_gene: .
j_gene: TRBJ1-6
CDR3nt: TGTGCCAGCAGCTTCTCGGAGGGGAGTTCACCCCTCCACTTT
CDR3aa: CASSFSEGSSPLHF

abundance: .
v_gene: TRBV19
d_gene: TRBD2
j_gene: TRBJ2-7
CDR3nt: TGTGCCAGTAGTGCGGGGGGGCTCTACGAGCAGTACTTC
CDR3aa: CASSAGGLYEQYF

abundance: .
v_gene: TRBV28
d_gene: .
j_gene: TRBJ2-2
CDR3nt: TGTGCCAGCAGTAGGGGGGACACCGGGGAGCTGTTTTTT
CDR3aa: CASSRGDTGELFF

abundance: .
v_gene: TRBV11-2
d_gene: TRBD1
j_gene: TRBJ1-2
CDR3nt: TGTGCCAGCAGCTTCCCCGGACAGGGCATCTATGGCTACACCTTC
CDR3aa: CASSFPGQGIYGYTF

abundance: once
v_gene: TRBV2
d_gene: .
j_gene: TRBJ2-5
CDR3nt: TGTGCCAGCAGTGCGGACAGTCAAGAGACCCAGTACTTC
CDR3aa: CASSADSQETQYF

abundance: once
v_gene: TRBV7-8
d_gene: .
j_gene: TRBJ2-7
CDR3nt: TGTGCCAGCAGCGGGGTCGGCAGCGAGCAGTACTTC
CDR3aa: CASSGVGSEQYF

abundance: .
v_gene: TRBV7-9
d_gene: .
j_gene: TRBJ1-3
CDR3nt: TGTGCCAGCAGCTTTTTGAGTATACGGTTCGGAAACACCATATATTTT
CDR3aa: CASSFLSIRFGNTIYF

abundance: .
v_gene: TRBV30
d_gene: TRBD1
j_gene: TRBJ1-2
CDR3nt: TGTGCCGGGGAGACAGGGGGGAATGGCTACACCTTC
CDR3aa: CAGETGGNGYTF

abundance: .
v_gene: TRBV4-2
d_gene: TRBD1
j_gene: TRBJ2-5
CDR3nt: TGTGCCAGCAGCCAAGGGACAGGGAGAGAGACCCAGTACTTC
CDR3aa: CASSQGTGRETQYF